The 14 T cell receptor beta chains given below trace back to one sample, sequenced in a study of shared clonotypes between healthy human individuals. CD8 cells regarded as naive lacked CD45RO, were positively chosen for CCR7, and omitted terminally differentiated effector memory CD45RA+ cells. The protocol was immunoSEQ multiplex PCR, while the TCRdb copy is restricted to in-frame clones and leaves out a portion. The data contain about 2.1 million clones, just under 95% of them singletons. The specimen sequenced was naive CD8+ T cells from PBMCs. Source of these receptors: a man aged 18 to 30 in good health. Some clones in this sample may be carry-over from other donors' samples.

V and J are TRBV9 and TRBJ1-5; TRBD1 matches at 9 bases. Germline loops: CDR1 SGDLS, CDR2 YYNGEE. V shed 3 bases, J shed 4 bases, and the junction held 8 bases outside the gene matches. The CDR3 covers 16 residues. The CDR3 sequence is CASSEGTGSANQPQHF. The CDR3 DNA is TGTGCCAGCAGCGAGGGGACAGGGAGTGCGAATCAGCCCCAGCATTTT.

The rearrangement uses TRBV19 and TRBJ2-2; no firm D call. The CDR3 runs 13 residues. V dropped 7 bases and J dropped 2 bases, with 8 bases sitting between them. Germline CDR1 is LNHDA and CDR2 is SQIVND (reference sequence). The CDR3 protein is CASTTLNTGELFF. DNA for the CDR3: TGTGCCAGTACGACCTTAAACACCGGGGAGCTGTTTTTT.

This chain uses TRBV11-1 with TRBJ2-1; the D gene is possibly TRBD1 (6 bases). Germline V gives CDR1 SGHAT, CDR2 FQDESV (reference sequence). CDR3 size: 17 residues. V lost 1 base to trimming and J lost 0 bases, with 13 bases between them. As DNA, the CDR3 is TGTGCCAGCAGCTTAGAGGTGGGACACCTCTCCTACAATGAGCAGTTCTTC. Translated, it gives CASSLEVGHLSYNEQFF.

The V and J genes are TRBV7-6 and TRBJ2-7; unclear D gene. From germline, CDR1 is SGHVS and CDR2 FNYEAQ. The CDR3 contains 13 residues. V was trimmed by 5 bases and J by 4 bases, leaving 12 bases between them. CDR3 sequence reads: CASSERQAYEQYF. The DNA of the CDR3 is TGTGCCAGCAGCGAGCGACAAGCATACGAGCAGTACTTC.

V and J are TRBV15 and TRBJ2-1; 12 bases agree with TRBD2. The germline V gene encodes CDR1 LNHNV and CDR2 YYDKDF (reference sequence). Trimming cost V 4 bases and J 8 bases; bases outside gene matches: 6. The CDR3 loop spans 15 amino acids. The chain's CDR3 is CATSMSLAGGHEQFF. DNA of the CDR3: TGTGCCACCAGCATGTCGCTAGCGGGAGGGCATGAGCAGTTCTTC.

V is TRBV21-1 and J is TRBJ2-3. TRBV21-1 is a pseudogene. This CDR3 is 18 amino acids long. The CDR3 reads CASSKWRGTDQAADTQYF. CDR3 in DNA: TGTGCCAGCAGCAAATGGAGGGGGACTGATCAGGCGGCAGATACGCAGTATTTT.

The chain joins TRBV7-3 to TRBJ2-3; D remains unclear. Germline CDR1 reads SGHTA; CDR2 reads FQGTGA. The CDR3 spans 19 residues. V was pared by 8 bases and J by 4 bases, with 31 bases between. This CDR3 is CASPFRHFPTEMVPDTQYF. The CDR3 DNA follows: TGTGCCAGCCCATTCCGACATTTCCCCACAGAGATGGTCCCAGATACGCAGTATTTT.

The gene calls are TRBV30 and TRBJ2-7; tentatively, D is TRBD2 (6 bases). CDR1 and CDR2 from the germline V gene are GTSNPN and SVGIG (reference sequence). This CDR3 has 16 amino acids. Trimming left V 1 base short and J 0 bases short, with 16 bases between. The DNA for the CDR3 is TGTGCCTGGAGTGACCCCCAGGGACTCGCCTCCTACGAGCAGTACTTC. Its protein is CAWSDPQGLASYEQYF.

The chain uses TRBV9 and TRBJ2-1; the match to TRBD1 covers 7 bases. CDR1 and CDR2 (germline): SGDLS, YYNGEE. This CDR3 has 13 amino acids. J lost 7 bases, V lost 3 bases, and 4 bases had no gene match. The CDR3: CASSGGTANEQFF. The CDR3, as DNA: TGTGCCAGCAGCGGGGGGACAGCTAATGAGCAGTTCTTC.

This rearrangement joins TRBV13 to TRBJ2-2, with 8 nucleotides matching TRBD2. Trimming took 5 bases from V and 2 from J; bases not matched to a gene: 4. CDR1 PRHDT and CDR2 FYEKMQ come from the germline V gene (reference sequence). This CDR3 has 15 residues. The CDR3 loop reads CASSPREGNTGELFF. CDR3 coding DNA: TGTGCCAGCAGCCCACGGGAGGGTAACACCGGGGAGCTGTTTTTT.

The genes are TRBV2 and TRBJ1-1; TRBD1 is a possible D gene (5 bases). Germline loops: CDR1 SNHLY, CDR2 FYNNEI. V was trimmed by 8 bases and J by 5 bases, leaving 12 bases between them. The CDR3 spans 12 residues. CDR3 DNA: TGTGCCAGCCTGCGGGGGAGGACTGAAGCTTTCTTT. Its protein product is CASLRGRTEAFF.

This clone was found once. The rearrangement links TRBV9 to TRBJ1-2; the D gene is possibly TRBD1 (6 bases). This CDR3 spans 12 amino acids. V dropped 3 bases and J dropped 5 bases, with 8 bases sitting between them. The germline V gene has CDR1 SGDLS and CDR2 YYNGEE. The CDR3 protein is CASSDRVYGYTF. CDR3 sequence (DNA): TGTGCCAGCAGCGACAGGGTTTATGGCTACACCTTC.

In its sample, this clone was seen once. This chain links TRBV4-1 with TRBJ2-5; D not resolved. The CDR3 length is 15 residues. Between the trimmed V and J ends, which lost 1 base and 0 bases, there was a span of 9 bases. Germline CDR1 MGHRA, CDR2 YSYEKL. The CDR3 protein is CASSQVGGYQETQYF. The CDR3 DNA reads as TGCGCCAGCAGCCAAGTGGGCGGCTACCAAGAGACCCAGTACTTC.

V usage is TRBV27 and J usage is TRBJ1-5; D is unclear. Germline CDR1 and CDR2: MNHEY and SMNVEV (reference sequence). The CDR3 length is 14 residues. V lost 2 bases, J lost 4 bases, and 9 bases lay in between. CDR3 residues: CASSLGVPNQPQHF. Written as DNA, the CDR3 is TGTGCCAGCAGTTTAGGGGTGCCAAATCAGCCCCAGCATTTT.